This is a list of T cell receptor beta chains from one sample in a study of blood T cell repertoires in COVID-19. Sequenced by immunoSEQ multiplex PCR; TCRdb stores in-frame clones only, minus some. The top ten clones hold 2.2% of a sample with about 200,000 clones, 75% to 90% of them seen once. Sequenced input: peripheral blood. The origin of the receptors is a man aged 25 to 40 who had recovered from COVID-19. CDR3s include the opening cysteine and the closing phenylalanine or tryptophan. D genes are given only for firm matches.

j_gene,v_gene,d_gene,CDR3aa
TRBJ1-6,TRBV2,TRBD1,CASLRQGGNSPLHF
TRBJ1-5,TRBV24-1,TRBD1,CATSDLGQGGNQPQHF
TRBJ1-6,TRBV6-6,NA,CASSYDRLSSPLHF
TRBJ2-2,TRBV7-8,NA,CASSFRGELFF
TRBJ1-5,TRBV5-1,NA,CASSPDSSNQPQHF
TRBJ2-5,TRBV3-1/TRBV3-2,NA,CASSPTPTPPGETQYF
TRBJ1-2,TRBV18,NA,CASSPLGQPMNYGYTF
TRBJ2-2,TRBV5-5,NA,CASSPGLVNTGELFF
TRBJ2-5,TRBV11-2,TRBD1,CASSLDRGRETQYF
TRBJ2-3,TRBV6-5,TRBD2,CASRWTSGADTQYF
TRBJ1-2,TRBV21-1,NA,CASSKAGQGVKGGYTF
TRBJ2-3,TRBV4-1,TRBD1,CASSQSGGQGTDTQYF
TRBJ2-2,TRBV7-7,TRBD1,CASSPSRDRGTGELFF
TRBJ2-7,TRBV16,TRBD1,CASSQSAQGDSYEQYF
TRBJ1-1,TRBV19,NA,CASSIFAEAFF
TRBJ1-2,TRBV12-3/TRBV12-4,TRBD1,CASTADRASGYTF
TRBJ2-7,TRBV5-4,NA,CASSLRGNRYEQYF
TRBJ2-5,TRBV6-1,NA,CASSEGEVLSTQYF
TRBJ2-7,TRBV4-3,NA,CASSQGLSSYEQYF
TRBJ1-5,TRBV7-8,NA,CASSFRTENQPQHF
TRBJ1-2,TRBV28,TRBD1,CAIKDRVGGYTF
TRBJ2-1,TRBV5-1,NA,CASRLTSRNNEQFF
TRBJ2-1,TRBV30,NA,CAWSRGANEQFF
TRBJ2-7,TRBV14,TRBD1,CASSPPGTGMSFAYEQYF
TRBJ2-3,TRBV19,NA,CASSIEWSSTDTQYF
TRBJ1-6,TRBV5-8,NA,CASSYAPRGSSSYNSPLHF
TRBJ2-7,TRBV6-5,NA,CASSRTGYYEQYF
TRBJ1-5,TRBV3-1/TRBV3-2,TRBD1,CASSQGGVKGQGAQPQHF
TRBJ2-5,TRBV5-6,TRBD2,CASSLAGAGEAREETQYF
TRBJ1-2,TRBV25-1,TRBD1,CASSEAGQNYGYTF
TRBJ2-1,TRBV4-2,TRBD2,CASSPGTSGLGGSYNEQFF
TRBJ1-2,TRBV13,NA,CASSLGRAGTYNYGYTF
TRBJ2-7,TRBV25-1,NA,CASSEYWGRHEQYF
TRBJ2-6,TRBV3-1/TRBV3-2,NA,CASSQGVSGANVLTF
TRBJ1-1,TRBV28,TRBD1,CASDRQGVTEAFF
TRBJ2-4,TRBV6-5,TRBD2,CASRVGGTSGDIQYF
TRBJ2-3,TRBV6-2/TRBV6-3,TRBD1,CASSSRQGTRDTQYF
TRBJ1-2,TRBV27,TRBD1,CASRNTGEVNGYTF
TRBJ1-6,TRBV21-1,NA,CASSNQGNSPLHF
TRBJ1-6,TRBV27,NA,CASSQPSGSPLHF
TRBJ1-1,TRBV5-1,NA,CASSYLRQAGNTEAFF
TRBJ2-4,TRBV10-1,NA,CASSELAKNIQYF
TRBJ1-2,TRBV25-1,TRBD1,CASSGTGLSGYTF
TRBJ2-3,TRBV27,TRBD2,CASSLGGGLGSDTQYF
TRBJ2-1,TRBV24-1,NA,CATSDPSGSRNEQFF
TRBJ2-1,TRBV5-1,NA,CASSLPGEWDEQFF
TRBJ2-7,TRBV5-5,NA,CASSPTGYEQYF
TRBJ2-5,TRBV3-1/TRBV3-2,NA,CASSPSQETQYF